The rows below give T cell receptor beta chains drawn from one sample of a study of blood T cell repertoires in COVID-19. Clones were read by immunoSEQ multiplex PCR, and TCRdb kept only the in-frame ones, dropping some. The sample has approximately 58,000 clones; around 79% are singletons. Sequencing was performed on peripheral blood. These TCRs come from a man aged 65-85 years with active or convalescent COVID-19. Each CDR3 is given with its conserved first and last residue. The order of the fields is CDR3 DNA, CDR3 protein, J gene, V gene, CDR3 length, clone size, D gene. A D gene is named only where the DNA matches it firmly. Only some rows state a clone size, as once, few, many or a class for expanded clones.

DNA: TGTGCCAGCAGCTCAGGGGGGCTGGGCACTGAAGCTTTCTTT; CDR3: CASSSGGLGTEAFF; J: TRBJ1-1; V: TRBV28; length: 14; size: -; D: TRBD1
DNA: TGTGCCAGCAGCTTGAGCCGCTCCTACGAGCAGTACTTC; CDR3: CASSLSRSYEQYF; J: TRBJ2-7; V: TRBV11-1; length: 13; size: -; D: -
DNA: TGTGCCAGTTCCGGGACAGCGTCCTACGAGCAGTACTTC; CDR3: CASSGTASYEQYF; J: TRBJ2-7; V: TRBV19; length: 13; size: once; D: TRBD1
DNA: TGCGCCAGCATAGTCGAATCGGGGCTGAGGGGGGGGAACACTGAAGCTTTCTTT; CDR3: CASIVESGLRGGNTEAFF; J: TRBJ1-1; V: TRBV23-1; length: 18; size: -; D: -
DNA: TGTGCCAGCAGTCGCGGGGTCCATACACCCCTCCACTTT; CDR3: CASSRGVHTPLHF; J: TRBJ1-6; V: TRBV12-3/TRBV12-4; length: 13; size: -; D: -
DNA: TGTGCCTGGGCCCCCCCTCTAGGAGCAACTAATGAAAAACTGTTTTTT; CDR3: CAWAPPLGATNEKLFF; J: TRBJ1-4; V: TRBV30; length: 16; size: -; D: -
DNA: TGTGCCAGCAGCTTAGTCCAGGGGCCCGGGGAGCTGTTTTTT; CDR3: CASSLVQGPGELFF; J: TRBJ2-2; V: TRBV7-8; length: 14; size: few; D: -
DNA: TGTGCCAGCGGTGATACGGGACATCTGGCCAATGAGCAGTTCTTC; CDR3: CASGDTGHLANEQFF; J: TRBJ2-1; V: TRBV28; length: 15; size: many; D: -
DNA: TGTGCCAGCAGCTTTTCAGGGCACGAAGAGACCCAGTACTTC; CDR3: CASSFSGHEETQYF; J: TRBJ2-5; V: TRBV11-3; length: 14; size: -; D: -
DNA: TGCAGCCTTGCGCAGGGACAGCACACTGAAGCTTTCTTT; CDR3: CSLAQGQHTEAFF; J: TRBJ1-1; V: TRBV29-1; length: 13; size: -; D: TRBD1
DNA: TGTGCCAGCAGCATGGGACAGGGGTTTCTCAATGAGCAGTTCTTC; CDR3: CASSMGQGFLNEQFF; J: TRBJ2-1; V: TRBV9; length: 15; size: once; D: TRBD1
DNA: TGCGCCAGCAGCCAAGAGGACAGCACCGGGGAGCTGTTTTTT; CDR3: CASSQEDSTGELFF; J: TRBJ2-2; V: TRBV4-3; length: 14; size: -; D: -
DNA: TGTGCCTGGAGCGTCAAGCGTTCCCCACAGGGTGGAGGTGAAGCTTTCTTT; CDR3: CAWSVKRSPQGGGEAFF; J: TRBJ1-1; V: TRBV30; length: 17; size: -; D: -
DNA: TGTGCCAGCCCAGAGGGCCCTGGAAACACCATATATTTT; CDR3: CASPEGPGNTIYF; J: TRBJ1-3; V: TRBV7-9; length: 13; size: few; D: -
DNA: TGTGCCAGCAGCCAACGAGGGCTGAACACTGAAGCTTTCTTT; CDR3: CASSQRGLNTEAFF; J: TRBJ1-1; V: TRBV14; length: 14; size: -; D: -
DNA: TGCAGCGGCACCTCCGGGGGAGCGGACACTGAAGCTTTCTTT; CDR3: CSGTSGGADTEAFF; J: TRBJ1-1; V: TRBV29-1; length: 14; size: once; D: -
DNA: TGCGCCAGCAGCCAAGATACGGGGCAGCCCCAGCATTTT; CDR3: CASSQDTGQPQHF; J: TRBJ1-5; V: TRBV4-1; length: 13; size: few; D: -
DNA: TGTGCCAGCAGTCCGGGGGAGGGGGACTCCTATAATTCACCCCTCCACTTT; CDR3: CASSPGEGDSYNSPLHF; J: TRBJ1-6; V: TRBV27; length: 17; size: -; D: -
DNA: TGTGCCACCAGTGATTTAGTAGCGGGGGTCACAGATACGCAGTATTTT; CDR3: CATSDLVAGVTDTQYF; J: TRBJ2-3; V: TRBV24-1; length: 16; size: -; D: TRBD2